This entry lists 20 T cell receptor beta chains sequenced from one sample in a study of blood T cell repertoires in COVID-19. The method was immunoSEQ multiplex PCR; TCRdb's version includes in-frame clones alone and lacks a portion of them. Of roughly 79,000 clones in the sample, around 90% were seen once. What was sequenced was peripheral blood. These TCRs come from a woman older than 75 with active or convalescent COVID-19.

V usage is TRBV6-2 or TRBV6-3 and J usage is TRBJ2-1, with 7 nucleotides matching TRBD2. V shed 7 bases and J 7 bases; nucleotides not matched to a gene: 10. The CDR3 covers 14 residues. Germline assignment: CDR1 MNHEY and CDR2 SVGEGT. The CDR3 DNA reads TGTGCCAGCACCCCGGCCGGCGGGAGTAATGAGCAGTTCTTC. It translates to CASTPAGGSNEQFF.

This clone was observed a handful of times. The gene calls are TRBV4-1 and TRBJ1-2; no clear D. The CDR3 length is 15 residues. Germline values: CDR1 MGHRA, CDR2 YSYEKL. With 1 base removed from V and 1 base from J, the gap between germline ends came to 10 bases. The CDR3 sequence: CASSQGRSFNYGYTF. In DNA form, the CDR3 reads TGCGCCAGCAGCCAAGGACGTAGCTTTAACTATGGCTACACCTTC.

V is TRBV7-8 and J is TRBJ2-2; D remains unclear. The ends were cut back, 5 bases at V and 6 bases at J, with 4 bases in the middle. Germline V lookup: CDR1 SGHVS, CDR2 FQNEAQ. This CDR3 spans 11 amino acids. CDR3 DNA: TGTGCCAGCAGCCCGGCCGGGGAGCTGTTTTTT. Protein: CASSPAGELFF.

CDR3 loop: CASSPGGNGVTEAFF. The CDR3 DNA is TGTGCCAGCTCTCCAGGGGGGAATGGGGTCACTGAAGCTTTCTTT. The genes are TRBV18 and TRBJ1-1, with TRBD1 identical over 7 bases. J gave up 4 bases and V 6 bases, and 11 bases lay outside the gene matches. This CDR3 has 15 amino acids. Germline V gene sequence: CDR1 KGHSH, CDR2 LQKENI.

The J gene is TRBJ2-3, the V gene TRBV7-3, with TRBD2 matching over 12 bases. J lost 3 bases, V lost 1 base, and 5 bases had no gene match. CDR3 size: 17 residues. The germline CDR1 and CDR2 sequences are SGHTA and FQGTGA. CDR3 coding DNA: TGTGCCAGCAGCTTAAGCTCGGGGACTAGCGGGACAGATACGCAGTATTTT. Protein product: CASSLSSGTSGTDTQYF.

This chain links TRBV19 with TRBJ2-5, with 14 bases matching TRBD2. The CDR3 consists of 17 residues. J gave up 4 bases and V 0 bases, and 4 bases lay outside the gene matches. Germline V gene sequence: CDR1 LNHDA, CDR2 SQIVND (reference sequence). CDR3 nucleotide sequence: TGTGCCAGTAGTATAGACCGACTAGCGGGAGGGGGAGAGACCCAGTACTTC. Encoded protein: CASSIDRLAGGGETQYF.

The V gene is TRBV4-3, the J gene TRBJ2-1, with 14 positions matching TRBD2. The CDR3 extends over 19 amino acids. The germline gives CDR1 LGHNA, CDR2 YSLEER. Unmatched junction bases numbered 11, after V lost 3 bases and J lost 4 bases. CDR3 protein: CASSHRTSGRTYKYNEQFF. As DNA, the CDR3 is TGCGCCAGCAGCCATCGGACTAGCGGGAGGACCTACAAATACAATGAGCAGTTCTTC.

This chain joins TRBV5-1 and TRBJ2-7; 8 bases agree with TRBD1. J lost 7 bases, V lost 4 bases, and 13 bases had no gene match. There are 15 residues in the CDR3. Germline V lookup: CDR1 SGHRS, CDR2 YFSETQ. CDR3 in DNA: TGCGCCAGCAGCGAGGAAGACAGGGGCTCAAGGGAGCAGTACTTC. Amino acids: CASSEEDRGSREQYF.

The chain combines TRBV2 with TRBJ2-3; 7 nucleotides align to TRBD2. The CDR3 is 14 amino acids. V shed 4 bases and J 1 base; nucleotides not matched to a gene: 2. Looked up from germline, CDR1 is SNHLY and CDR2 is FYNNEI. The CDR3 coding sequence is TGTGCCAGCAGTGGCAGCGGGGGCACAGATACGCAGTATTTT. This encodes CASSGSGGTDTQYF.

CDR3 residues: CASSSGLAATGELFF. CDR3 sequence (DNA): TGTGCCAGCAGCTCAGGACTAGCGGCCACCGGGGAGCTGTTTTTT. The chain is built from TRBV9 and TRBJ2-2, with 10 bases aligning to TRBD2. Germline lookup yields CDR1 SGDLS and CDR2 YYNGEE. With 4 bases clipped from V and 4 bases from J, the junction kept 4 bases outside the gene matches. The CDR3 length is 15 residues.

This chain's CDR3 is CASQGANTGELFF. The DNA for the CDR3 is TGTGCCTCCCAAGGAGCGAACACCGGGGAGCTGTTTTTT. The chain uses TRBV24-1 and TRBJ2-2; D uncertain. V was cut by 12 bases and J by 0 bases, with 10 bases left in between. There are 13 residues in the CDR3. Germline assignment: CDR1 KGHDR and CDR2 SFDVKD.

The chain is built from TRBV28 and TRBJ2-3; 8 nucleotides agree with TRBD2. Germline V CDR1 and CDR2: MDHEN, SYDVKM. Unmatched junction bases numbered 9, after V lost 6 bases and J lost 4 bases. CDR3 length equals 15 residues. CDR3 DNA sequence: TGTGCCAGCAGCCCCCGGGAGGGGACGGCAGATACGCAGTATTTT. It specifies CASSPREGTADTQYF.

The chain employs TRBV13 and TRBJ1-2; D perhaps matches TRBD1 (5 bases). V was trimmed by 5 bases and J by 0 bases, leaving 16 bases between them. The V gene's germline CDR1 is PRHDT and CDR2 FYEKMQ (reference sequence). The CDR3 consists of 16 residues. CDR3 residues: CASSANTGDSNYGYTF. The CDR3 coding sequence is TGTGCCAGCAGCGCCAACACAGGAGACTCTAACTATGGCTACACCTTC. Filled out from reference TRBV13 and TRBJ1-2, the complete variable domain reads AAGVIQSPRHLIKEKRETATLKCYPIPRHDTVYWYQQGPGQDPQFLISFYEKMQSDKGSIPDRFSAQQFSDYHSELNMSSLELGDSALYFCASSANTGDSNYGYTFGSGTRLTVV.

J is TRBJ2-3 and V is TRBV19; no firm D call. Germline CDR1 and CDR2: LNHDA and SQIVND (reference sequence). The length of the CDR3 is 16 residues. V gave up 1 base and J gave up 0 bases, with 11 bases separating them. CDR3 nucleotides: TGTGCCAGTAGTATAGGGGTGTCGACTAGCACAGATACGCAGTATTTT. Translation gives CASSIGVSTSTDTQYF. Drawing the rest from reference TRBV19 and TRBJ2-3, the complete variable domain is DGGITQSPKYLFRKEGQNVTLSCEQNLNHDAMYWYRQDPGQGLRLIYYSQIVNDFQKGDIAEGYSVSREKKESFPLTVTSAQKNPTAFYLCASSIGVSTSTDTQYFGPGTRLTVL.

The rearrangement links TRBV18 to TRBJ2-7; the D is unclear. The CDR3 runs to 13 residues. V was shortened by 2 bases and J by 3 bases, with 8 bases between the two germline ends. CDR1 and CDR2 (germline): KGHSH, LQKENI. The CDR3 loop reads CASSPAVDYEQYF. For the CDR3, the DNA is TGTGCCAGCTCACCAGCGGTTGACTACGAGCAGTACTTC.

The chain carries TRBV10-1 and TRBJ2-1; 13 bases agree with TRBD2. This CDR3 is built from 20 residues. Trimming at V came to 4 bases and at J to 8 bases, leaving 20 bases not matched to a gene. The germline V gene has CDR1 WNHNN and CDR2 SYGVQD (reference sequence). The CDR3, as DNA: TGCGCCAGCAGTGTCGGTTGGCAGGGGACTAGCGGGAACAGAGAGGATGAGCAGTTCTTC. Translating it yields CASSVGWQGTSGNREDEQFF.

This clone was seen once. J is TRBJ1-1 and V is TRBV30; 9 bases are a match to TRBD1. V lost 3 bases and J lost 11; bases outside the gene matches: 4. The V gene's germline CDR1 is GTSNPN and CDR2 SVGIG (reference sequence). The length of the CDR3 is 11 residues. In nucleotides, the CDR3 is TGTGCCTGGAGGGACAGGGGTGATGCTTTCTTT. This gives the protein CAWRDRGDAFF.

This rearrangement joins TRBV6-2 or TRBV6-3 to TRBJ2-3, with 11 bases fitting TRBD2. The germline V gene has CDR1 MNHEY and CDR2 SVGEGT. The length of the CDR3 is 17 residues. After removal of 4 bases from V and 6 bases from J, the junction contained 12 bases not matched to a gene. CDR3 sequence: CASSSIRLAGLADTQYF. In DNA, the CDR3 is TGTGCCAGCAGTTCCATAAGACTAGCGGGGTTGGCGGATACGCAGTATTTT.

This sequence joins TRBV15 and TRBJ1-3; D is unclear. The CDR3 runs to 12 residues. Between the trimmed V and J ends, which lost 0 bases and 8 bases, there was a span of 5 bases. Looked up from germline, CDR1 is LNHNV and CDR2 is YYDKDF (reference sequence). CDR3 in amino acids: CATSRDRDTIYF. The CDR3 DNA is TGTGCCACCAGCAGAGATCGAGACACCATATATTTT.

The chain recombines TRBV21-1 with TRBJ2-5; TRBD1 is the table's D call, not checked against the DNA. TRBV21-1 counts as a pseudogene. The length of the CDR3 is 16 residues. The CDR3 sequence: CASSWGGDRASETQYF. The CDR3 nucleotides read TGTGCCAGCAGCTGGGGAGGGGACAGGGCGTCAGAGACCCAGTACTTC.